These 31 T cell receptor beta chains came from one sample sequenced in a study of shared T cell receptors in the human thymus. Only in-frame clones appear in the TCRdb table, and some are missing; sequencing was by immunoSEQ multiplex PCR. The sample comprises 600,000 to 900,000 clones, approximately 85% of which are singletons, and 0.0095% to 0.013% rests with the top ten. The sample also formed part of further work on human thymus T cells.

The sequenced sample was thymocytes. The receptors were sampled from a girl under three years old with a congenital heart defect.

This rearrangement joins TRBV5-6 to TRBJ1-1; no firm D call. The CDR3 has 13 amino acids. V lost 3 bases and J lost 4, with 10 bases in between. Germline loops: CDR1 SGHDT, CDR2 YYEEEE. This CDR3 reads CASSSGRGTEAFF. CDR3 sequence (DNA): TGTGCCAGCAGCTCGGGTCGGGGCACTGAAGCTTTCTTT. Full variable domain (rest looked up from reference TRBV5-6 and TRBJ1-1): DAGVTQSPTHLIKTRGQQVTLRCSPKSGHDTVSWYQQALGQGPQFIFQYYEEEERQRGNFPDRFSGHQFPNYSSELNVNALLLGDSALYLCASSSGRGTEAFFGQGTRLTVV.

The chain uses TRBV6-4 and TRBJ1-5; 7 bases match TRBD1. This CDR3 is 16 amino acids long. J was trimmed by 0 bases and V by 6 bases; bases with no gene match: 8. CDR1 and CDR2 from the germline V gene are MRHNA and SNTAGT. The CDR3: CASRRRDRASNQPQHF. The CDR3 coding sequence is TGTGCCAGCAGGCGTCGCGACAGGGCTAGCAATCAGCCCCAGCATTTT.

This chain links TRBV28 with TRBJ2-7; weak D call: TRBD1 (5 bases). Germline CDR1 reads MDHEN; CDR2 reads SYDVKM. The CDR3 is 15 amino acids. Deletions cut 7 bases from V and 2 bases from J, with 18 bases between. As DNA, the CDR3 is TGTGCCAGCACCGCGGTCGCGACAGCGACCTACGAGCAGTACTTC. Translation: CASTAVATATYEQYF.

The chain carries TRBV5-6 and TRBJ1-1; tentative D call: TRBD1 (5 bases). The length of the CDR3 is 15 residues. Germline V lookup: CDR1 SGHDT, CDR2 YYEEEE. Between the trimmed V and J ends, which lost 0 bases and 6 bases, there was a span of 15 bases. The CDR3 is CASSLVMGGWAEAFF. The CDR3 DNA follows: TGTGCCAGCAGCTTGGTGATGGGGGGGTGGGCTGAAGCTTTCTTT.

The gene calls are TRBV5-1 and TRBJ1-1, with D maybe TRBD1 (5 bases). The CDR3 length is 16 residues. Per the germline V gene, CDR1 is SGHRS and CDR2 is YFSETQ. V lost 3 bases and J lost 5, with 20 bases in between. For the CDR3, the DNA is TGCGCCAGCAGCTCGGCCGCCAGAGGACACCTGACTGAAGCTTTCTTT. Translation gives CASSSAARGHLTEAFF.

This CDR3 reads CATSRADRPYEQYF. CDR3 bases: TGTGCCACCAGCAGAGCGGACAGACCCTACGAGCAGTACTTC. The gene calls are TRBV15 and TRBJ2-7, with a weak D call TRBD1 (6 bases). Per germline, CDR1 LNHNV and CDR2 YYDKDF (reference sequence). Deletions cut 1 base from V and 2 bases from J, with 9 bases between. CDR3 length equals 14 residues.

This clone was recorded once. This chain uses TRBV2 with TRBJ1-5; possible D gene TRBD1, 6 bases. The CDR3 spans 14 residues. V lost 3 bases to trimming and J lost 5 bases, with 11 bases between them. Germline CDR1 and CDR2: SNHLY and FYNNEI. Here the CDR3 reads CASSDMTGYQPQHF. The CDR3 nucleotides are TGTGCCAGCAGTGATATGACAGGATATCAGCCCCAGCATTTT.

V usage is TRBV7-2 and J usage is TRBJ2-7; a weak D match, TRBD1 (5 bases). Germline V gene sequence: CDR1 SGHTA, CDR2 FQGNSA. CDR3 length equals 16 residues. The ends were cut back, 3 bases at V and 4 bases at J, with 19 bases in the middle. The CDR3 sequence: CASSFLDRFVDYEQYF. CDR3 DNA sequence: TGTGCCAGCAGCTTTTTAGACAGATTCGTGGATTACGAGCAGTACTTC.

The sample holds a few counts of this clone. This chain connects TRBV5-6 to TRBJ1-2; D gene uncertain. V lost 0 bases, J lost 4 bases, and 10 bases lay in between. Germline assignment: CDR1 SGHDT and CDR2 YYEEEE. The CDR3 is 14 amino acids. The CDR3: CASSLARGAYGYTF. The CDR3 DNA is TGTGCCAGCAGCTTGGCCCGGGGAGCCTATGGCTACACCTTC.

The rearrangement links TRBV11-2 to TRBJ1-1; no clear D gene. Per germline, CDR1 SGHAT and CDR2 FQNNGV. CDR3 length: 13 residues. Trimming cost V 4 bases and J 5 bases, with 11 bases left between them. The CDR3 protein is CASSWEVGTEAFF. The CDR3, as DNA: TGTGCCAGCAGCTGGGAGGTTGGGACTGAAGCTTTCTTT.

The V and J genes are TRBV10-1 and TRBJ1-1; maybe TRBD1 (6 bases). Germline V gene data show CDR1 as WNHNN and CDR2 as SYGVQD (reference sequence). Trimming took off 0 bases at V and 5 bases at J, with 13 bases between the two ends. The CDR3 sequence is 15 residues long. The CDR3 bases are TGCGCCAGCAGTGAGTCTAGGCAGGGGTGGACTGAAGCTTTCTTT. Its protein product is CASSESRQGWTEAFF.

The V call is TRBV5-8, the J call TRBJ1-4, with D possibly being TRBD1 (5 bases). The germline CDR1 and CDR2 sequences are SGHTS and YDEGEE. The V end was cut by 0 bases, the J end by 4 bases, with 10 bases between. The CDR3 has 15 amino acids. Here the CDR3 reads CASSLARAVNEKLFF. CDR3 in DNA: TGTGCCAGCAGCTTGGCCAGGGCGGTTAATGAAAAACTGTTTTTT.

The chain has TRBV28 and TRBJ1-1, with a weak D call TRBD1 (5 bases). This CDR3 region has 14 residues. Germline loops: CDR1 MDHEN, CDR2 SYDVKM. With 7 bases removed from V and 1 base from J, the gap between germline ends came to 13 bases. The CDR3 sequence: CASTPREGNTEAFF. CDR3 bases: TGTGCCAGCACCCCCAGGGAGGGGAACACTGAAGCTTTCTTT.

The CDR3 nucleotides are TGTGCCATCAGGGGGTCCGGGAGCCCCATAACGGACTATGGCTACACCTTC. As protein: CAIRGSGSPITDYGYTF. V and J are TRBV10-3 and TRBJ1-2; D unclear. V was shortened by 6 bases and J by 3 bases, with 23 bases between the two germline ends. Germline V gene lookup returns CDR1 ENHRY and CDR2 SYGVKD. The CDR3 extends over 17 amino acids.

This chain joins TRBV4-2 and TRBJ2-7; D is uncertain. This CDR3 comprises 16 residues. The germline V gene has CDR1 LGHNA and CDR2 YNFKEQ. V was shortened by 2 bases and J by 3 bases, with 17 bases between the two germline ends. For the CDR3, the DNA is TGTGCCAGCAGCCAACCGTCAGGCAGTGGTGGCTACGAGCAGTACTTC. Residues: CASSQPSGSGGYEQYF.

The genes are TRBV14 and TRBJ2-7, with D possibly being TRBD2 (6 bases). V gave up 3 bases and J gave up 5 bases, with 17 bases separating them. Germline CDR1 is SGHDN and CDR2 is FVKESK. The CDR3 contains 15 residues. CDR3: CASSQLKPEGDEQYF. For the CDR3, the DNA is TGTGCCAGCAGCCAGCTCAAGCCGGAGGGCGACGAGCAGTACTTC.

The CDR3 sequence is CASSPHRDSFYNEQFF. CDR3 DNA: TGTGCCAGCAGCCCTCACCGGGACTCTTTCTACAATGAGCAGTTCTTC. The chain is built from TRBV7-2 and TRBJ2-1; TRBD2 is a possible D gene (6 bases). This CDR3 spans 16 amino acids. The V gene's germline CDR1 is SGHTA and CDR2 FQGNSA. V gave up 5 bases and J gave up 3 bases, with 17 bases separating them. Full variable domain (outside the CDR3, taken from reference TRBV7-2 and TRBJ2-1): GAGVSQSPSNKVTEKGKDVELRCDPISGHTALYWYRQSLGQGLEFLIYFQGNSAPDKSGLPSDRFSAERTGGSVSTLTIQRTQQEDSAVYLCASSPHRDSFYNEQFFGPGTRLTVL.

This rearrangement joins TRBV4-1 to TRBJ1-3, with D possibly being TRBD1 (5 bases). Germline CDR1 and CDR2: MGHRA and YSYEKL. The CDR3 consists of 14 residues. Between the trimmed V and J ends, which lost 2 bases and 4 bases, there was a span of 9 bases. The CDR3 reads CASSQQGWGNTIYF. CDR3 in DNA: TGCGCCAGCAGCCAACAGGGTTGGGGAAACACCATATATTTT.

V usage is TRBV6-6 and J usage is TRBJ1-1; tentatively, D is TRBD1 (6 bases). Germline loops: CDR1 MNHNY, CDR2 SVGAGI (reference sequence). V was clipped by 8 bases and J by 5 bases, with 18 bases between them. CDR3 size: 14 residues. The CDR3 here is CASGGGRSVTEAFF. The CDR3 coding sequence is TGTGCCAGCGGGGGGGGGCGTTCGGTAACTGAAGCTTTCTTT.

This clone was detected only a few times. The genes are TRBV27 and TRBJ2-3; TRBD2 matches at 7 bases. The CDR3 totals 15 residues. The V and J ends lost 8 bases and 2 bases, in that order; junction bases with no gene match: 10. CDR1 and CDR2 from the germline V gene are MNHEY and SMNVEV (reference sequence). This chain's CDR3 is CASGEGGVLTDTQYF. CDR3 in DNA: TGTGCCAGCGGGGAGGGTGGGGTTCTCACAGATACGCAGTATTTT.

The chain combines TRBV4-3 with TRBJ1-4; 8 nucleotides line up with TRBD1. Germline CDR1 LGHNA, CDR2 YSLEER. Unmatched junction bases numbered 4, after V lost 0 bases and J lost 13 bases. This CDR3 has 13 residues. This chain's CDR3 is CASSQDQGALLFF. The CDR3 nucleotides read TGCGCCAGCAGCCAAGACCAGGGGGCTTTACTGTTTTTT.

V and J are TRBV10-1 and TRBJ1-5; weak D call: TRBD1 (6 bases). V was pared by 2 bases and J by 3 bases, with 17 bases between. Germline lookup yields CDR1 WNHNN and CDR2 SYGVQD (reference sequence). This CDR3 comprises 17 residues. CDR3 sequence: CASSEKGGTYYNQPQHF. CDR3 DNA sequence: TGCGCCAGCAGTGAGAAGGGGGGGACATACTACAATCAGCCCCAGCATTTT.

This rearrangement joins TRBV5-5 to TRBJ2-7; D is possibly TRBD2 (5 bases). The CDR3 has 14 amino acids. Germline V gene sequence: CDR1 SGHKS, CDR2 YYEKEE (reference sequence). V dropped 3 bases and J dropped 2 bases, with 12 bases sitting between them. The CDR3 region is CASSSPGEAYEQYF. CDR3 sequence (DNA): TGTGCCAGCAGCTCTCCCGGGGAAGCCTACGAGCAGTACTTC.

The chain combines TRBV9 with TRBJ2-1; 13 nucleotides align to TRBD2. This CDR3 has 17 residues. Germline CDR1 is SGDLS and CDR2 is YYNGEE. Unmatched junction bases numbered 8, after V lost 5 bases and J lost 3 bases. The CDR3 here is CASSLPRTSGGYNEQFF. The CDR3 DNA is TGTGCCAGCAGTCTGCCCCGGACTAGCGGGGGCTACAATGAGCAGTTCTTC.

The CDR3 loop reads CASSLLKHGQGGEQYF. In nucleotides, the CDR3 is TGTGCCAGCAGCCTCCTCAAACACGGACAGGGGGGCGAGCAGTACTTC. The genes are TRBV7-3 and TRBJ2-7; 10 positions agree with TRBD1. V lost 5 bases, J lost 6 bases, and 13 bases stayed unmatched. This CDR3 region has 16 residues. CDR1 is SGHTA, CDR2 FQGTGA, per germline.

The genes are TRBV19 and TRBJ1-6; 9 bases map to TRBD1. V gave up 7 bases and J gave up 9 bases; unmatched junction bases: 19. The CDR3 covers 18 residues. CDR1 LNHDA and CDR2 SQIVND come from the germline V gene (reference sequence). CDR3 loop: CASTLSKPGQGLGSPLHF. The CDR3 DNA sequence: TGTGCCAGTACTCTCTCAAAACCGGGACAGGGACTGGGTTCACCCCTCCACTTT.

This rearrangement joins TRBV11-2 to TRBJ1-2; D is ambiguous. V lost 1 base to trimming and J lost 7 bases, with 10 bases between them. CDR1 is SGHAT, CDR2 FQNNGV, per germline. CDR3 length equals 13 residues. CDR3 sequence: CASSLVQAVGYTF. DNA for the CDR3: TGTGCCAGCAGCTTAGTTCAGGCAGTTGGCTACACCTTC.

The chain combines TRBV2 with TRBJ2-5; tentative D call: TRBD2 (6 bases). The CDR3 is 13 residues long. Germline V gene sequence: CDR1 SNHLY, CDR2 FYNNEI. V was clipped by 3 bases and J by 3 bases, with 8 bases between them. This CDR3 reads CASSERGEETQYF. DNA of the CDR3: TGTGCCAGCAGTGAGCGCGGGGAAGAGACCCAGTACTTC.

V and J are TRBV6-5 and TRBJ2-7, with unresolved D. The CDR3 extends over 16 amino acids. The ends were cut back, 0 bases at V and 3 bases at J, with 15 bases in the middle. The germline CDR1 and CDR2 sequences are MNHEY and SVGAGI. CDR3 DNA: TGTGCCAGCAGTTACTCTAGTGGAGAAAACTTCTACGAGCAGTACTTC. Amino acids: CASSYSSGENFYEQYF.

The chain has TRBV5-6 and TRBJ2-7; TRBD2 aligns across 12 bases. Trimming cost V 0 bases and J 4 bases; bases outside gene matches: 5. The CDR3 runs to 16 residues. From germline, CDR1 is SGHDT and CDR2 YYEEEE. CDR3 coding DNA: TGTGCCAGCAGCTTGGGTCCTAGCGGGGGGGAATACGAGCAGTACTTC. Its protein is CASSLGPSGGEYEQYF.

The chain combines TRBV7-6 with TRBJ1-1; D is possibly TRBD1 (5 bases). Trimming stripped 0 bases from V and 1 base from J, with 12 bases between. CDR3 length: 16 amino acids. Germline loops: CDR1 SGHVS, CDR2 FNYEAQ. This CDR3 is CASSLAGIGGNTEAFF. In DNA form, the CDR3 reads TGTGCCAGCAGCTTAGCGGGTATCGGGGGGAACACTGAAGCTTTCTTT.